This TCR beta chain was recovered during a study of blood T cell repertoires in COVID-19. On the study more broadly: The United States, Italy and Spain were the sources of the acute and convalescent COVID-19 samples.

TCRdb's table, derived via immunoSEQ multiplex PCR, lists solely in-frame clones and lacks some. The sample contains 150,000 or so clones, approximately 95% of which appear only once. Germline V gene lookup returns CDR1 SGDLS and CDR2 YYNGEE. The CDR3 contains 15 residues. V shed 0 bases and J shed 8 bases, with 17 bases lying between them. The chain is built from TRBV9 and TRBJ1-2; D might be TRBD1 (6 bases). The sequence was obtained from a woman aged 55-70 years with COVID-19, enrolled during active disease. The sequencing sample was made of peripheral blood. CDR3 sequence (DNA): TGTGCCAGCAGCGTAGAGCCAGGGGAGGGACTAGGCTACACCTTC. Its translation: CASSVEPGEGLGYTF. Full variable domain (rest looked up from reference TRBV9 and TRBJ1-2): DSGVTQTPKHLITATGQRVTLRCSPRSGDLSVYWYQQSLDQGLQFLIQYYNGEERAKGNILERFSAQQFPDLHSELNLSSLELGDSALYFCASSVEPGEGLGYTFGSGTRLTVV.